A single sample gave rise to the 21 T cell receptor beta chains below, sequenced in a study of shared clonotypes between healthy human individuals. Method: immunoSEQ multiplex PCR; TCRdb's copy keeps in-frame clones and lacks some. The repertoire holds about 2.1 million clones, with about 93% as singletons. In the naive CD8 group, cells lacked CD45RO and were positively selected for CCR7, so terminally differentiated effector memory CD45RA+ cells were left out. The sequenced sample was naive CD8+ T cells from PBMCs. These receptor sequences come from a man aged 18 to 29 in good health. Some clones in this sample may be carry-over from other donors' samples.

The V and J genes are TRBV5-4 and TRBJ2-1; 7 bases line up with TRBD2. V lost 1 base to trimming and J lost 4 bases; unmatched junction nucleotides: 5. Per germline, CDR1 SGHNT and CDR2 YYREEE (reference sequence). The CDR3 extends over 15 amino acids. CDR3 DNA sequence: TGTGCCAGCAGCTTGTGGCGGGAGAGATACAATGAGCAGTTCTTC. The encoded protein is CASSLWRERYNEQFF. Supplemented by reference TRBV5-4 and TRBJ2-1, the full variable domain reads ETGVTQSPTHLIKTRGQQVTLRCSSQSGHNTVSWYQQALGQGPQFIFQYYREEENGRGNFPPRFSGLQFPNYSSELNVNALELDDSALYLCASSLWRERYNEQFFGPGTRLTVL.

The chain combines TRBV7-2 with TRBJ2-1; TRBD2 matches 11 bases. The CDR3 has 15 amino acids. Germline CDR1 is SGHTA and CDR2 is FQGNSA. V shed 4 bases, J shed 4 bases, and the junction held 3 bases outside the gene matches. The CDR3 coding sequence is TGTGCCAGCAGCTGGGGACTAGCGGAGTACAATGAGCAGTTCTTC. Translated: CASSWGLAEYNEQFF.

This chain links TRBV10-1 with TRBJ1-4; D remains ambiguous. Germline V gene data show CDR1 as WNHNN and CDR2 as SYGVQD (reference sequence). The CDR3 has 11 amino acids. The V and J ends lost 10 bases and 10 bases respectively, with 13 bases between them. The CDR3 sequence: CATAPKGKLFF. CDR3 coding DNA: TGCGCCACCGCCCCGAAGGGAAAACTGTTTTTT.

V usage is TRBV6-5 and J usage is TRBJ2-7, with TRBD1 matching 8 bases. The V and J ends lost 5 bases and 1 base, in that order; junction bases with no gene match: 7. The CDR3 extends over 15 amino acids. Germline V CDR1 and CDR2: MNHEY, SVGAGI. The CDR3: CASSRGQGLSYEQYF. Written as DNA, the CDR3 is TGTGCCAGCAGTCGCGGACAGGGTTTGTCCTACGAGCAGTACTTC.

The chain carries TRBV18 and TRBJ2-7; D is possibly TRBD1 (6 bases). Trimming shortened V by 4 bases and J by 1 base, and 17 bases separated the two germline ends. Per germline, CDR1 KGHSH and CDR2 LQKENI. CDR3 size: 16 residues. CDR3 coding DNA: TGTGCCAGCTCACAAATGCCGGGACAAAGTTCCTACGAGCAGTACTTC. Its protein product is CASSQMPGQSSYEQYF.

The J gene is TRBJ2-1, the V gene TRBV4-2; the D gene is possibly TRBD2 (5 bases). CDR3 length: 15 residues. V lost 0 bases and J 8 bases, leaving 14 bases between the germline ends. Germline CDR1 and CDR2: LGHNA and YNFKEQ. The CDR3 here is CASSQDFGEADEQFF. DNA for the CDR3: TGTGCCAGCAGCCAAGATTTCGGGGAAGCGGATGAGCAGTTCTTC.

V gene TRBV19 combines with J gene TRBJ2-7, with D possibly matching TRBD1 (6 bases). The V end lost 3 bases, the J end lost 6 bases, and 15 bases lay between the germline ends. Looked up from germline, CDR1 is LNHDA and CDR2 is SQIVND (reference sequence). The CDR3 is 14 amino acids. The CDR3 DNA reads TGTGCCAGTAGTATGTCAGGGGAATTGGGCGAGCAGTACTTC. It translates to CASSMSGELGEQYF.

The rearrangement links TRBV11-3 to TRBJ1-5, with 7 positions matching TRBD1. V dropped 9 bases and J dropped 4; count of bases not matched to a gene: 0. The length of the CDR3 is 11 residues. Germline V gene lookup returns CDR1 SGHNT and CDR2 YENEEA. The CDR3 loop is CARDRNQPQHF. For the CDR3, the DNA is TGTGCCAGGGACAGGAATCAGCCCCAGCATTTT.

This chain connects TRBV4-3 to TRBJ1-1, with TRBD1 as a possible D gene (5 bases). The CDR3 covers 14 residues. Germline assignment: CDR1 LGHNA and CDR2 YSLEER. Between the trimmed V and J ends, which lost 5 bases and 4 bases, there was a span of 14 bases. The CDR3 loop is CASSYTEGTTEAFF. The CDR3 DNA reads as TGCGCCAGCAGCTATACAGAGGGGACCACTGAAGCTTTCTTT.

This chain uses TRBV7-2 with TRBJ2-5; D is possibly TRBD2 (5 bases). The germline gives CDR1 SGHTA, CDR2 FQGNSA. Trimming shortened V by 3 bases and J by 1 base, and 12 bases separated the two germline ends. The CDR3 has 15 amino acids. The CDR3 DNA reads TGTGCCAGCAGCTTTTTCGGGAATAGCCAAGAGACCCAGTACTTC. This sequence encodes CASSFFGNSQETQYF.

The chain links TRBV10-3 to TRBJ2-7; 8 bases fit TRBD2. The ends lost 3 bases at V and 5 bases at J; junction bases unmatched: 9. Germline assignment: CDR1 ENHRY and CDR2 SYGVKD. CDR3 length: 15 amino acids. The CDR3 coding sequence is TGTGCCATCAGTGACGTCGCCAGCGGGAGCGACGAGCAGTACTTC. It yields the protein CAISDVASGSDEQYF.

The chain joins TRBV7-9 to TRBJ1-1, with D hard to call. Deletions cut 7 bases from V and 1 base from J, with 4 bases between. This CDR3 has 11 amino acids. Per the germline V gene, CDR1 is SEHNR and CDR2 is FQNEAQ (reference sequence). The CDR3: CASTENTEAFF. In nucleotides, the CDR3 is TGTGCCAGCACCGAGAACACTGAAGCTTTCTTT.

The rearrangement joins TRBV16 to TRBJ1-1; no clear D gene. Germline V gene data show CDR1 as KGHSY and CDR2 as FQNENV. CDR3 length: 14 amino acids. V lost 0 bases and J 5 bases, leaving 10 bases between the germline ends. The CDR3 nucleotides read TGTGCCAGCAGCCAATCTGAGTGGGGTACTGAAGCTTTCTTT. Translating gives CASSQSEWGTEAFF.

This clone showed up just once. V usage is TRBV6-1 and J usage is TRBJ2-7; 7 bases line up with TRBD2. Germline-derived CDR1 and CDR2 are MNHNS and SASEGT. This CDR3 spans 15 amino acids. V was pared by 6 bases and J by 4 bases, with 12 bases of the junction left unmatched. This chain's CDR3 is CASRTLREVIYEQYF. The CDR3 DNA is TGTGCCAGCAGGACGCTTCGGGAGGTCATTTACGAGCAGTACTTC.

The chain couples TRBV7-9 to TRBJ2-1; perhaps TRBD1 as D (6 bases). Germline CDR1 SEHNR, CDR2 FQNEAQ (reference sequence). Trimming left V 6 bases short and J 5 bases short, with 17 bases between. CDR3 length: 15 amino acids. CDR3 bases: TGTGCCAGCAGGACGATACCGGGACAAAACAATGAGCAGTTCTTC. Amino acid sequence: CASRTIPGQNNEQFF.

J is TRBJ2-1 and V is TRBV29-1, with a weak D call TRBD2 (5 bases). Germline V gene lookup returns CDR1 SQVTM and CDR2 ANQGSEA. This CDR3 region has 14 residues. CDR3 bases: TGCAGTTCATTGCCTGGGAGCTCCTACAATGAGCAGTTCTTC. Translating it yields CSSLPGSSYNEQFF.

The genes are TRBV7-9 and TRBJ1-2; perhaps TRBD1 as D (5 bases). Germline V gene lookup returns CDR1 SEHNR and CDR2 FQNEAQ (reference sequence). V dropped 5 bases and J dropped 6 bases, with 22 bases sitting between them. The CDR3 totals 16 residues. CDR3 DNA sequence: TGTGCCAGCAGCAGCATCTGGCAGGGAATTAGGAATGGCTACACCTTC. Translated, it gives CASSSIWQGIRNGYTF.

This chain links TRBV19 with TRBJ2-5; 9 positions match TRBD2. After removal of 4 bases from V and 4 bases from J, the junction contained 4 bases not matched to a gene. The V gene's germline CDR1 is LNHDA and CDR2 SQIVND (reference sequence). This CDR3 is built from 14 residues. CDR3 sequence (DNA): TGTGCCAGTAGTAGTAGCGGGAGCCGAGAGACCCAGTACTTC. This gives the protein CASSSSGSRETQYF. The entire variable domain, with the rest obtained from reference TRBV19 and TRBJ2-5, is as follows: DGGITQSPKYLFRKEGQNVTLSCEQNLNHDAMYWYRQDPGQGLRLIYYSQIVNDFQKGDIAEGYSVSREKKESFPLTVTSAQKNPTAFYLCASSSSGSRETQYFGPGTRLLVL.

V is TRBV9 and J is TRBJ2-7; no firm D call. Germline CDR1 and CDR2: SGDLS and YYNGEE. V lost 3 bases, J lost 0 bases, and 13 bases lay in between. The CDR3 has 15 residues. As DNA, the CDR3 is TGTGCCAGCAGCGGAGAGACTCACTTCTCCTACGAGCAGTACTTC. The encoded protein is CASSGETHFSYEQYF.

The gene calls are TRBV7-9 and TRBJ2-7; D is unclear. CDR1 is SEHNR, CDR2 FQNEAQ, per germline (reference sequence). The CDR3 is 13 amino acids. The V and J ends lost 3 bases and 7 bases respectively, with 13 bases between them. CDR3 nucleotide sequence: TGTGCCAGCAGCTTGGGATCTCGCCGGGAGCAGTACTTC. Protein: CASSLGSRREQYF.

V and J are TRBV19 and TRBJ2-1; the D call may be TRBD1 or TRBD2 (5 bases each). The V gene lost 0 bases and the J gene lost 6 bases, with 15 bases spanning the gap. Germline CDR1 and CDR2: LNHDA and SQIVND (reference sequence). This CDR3 is built from 16 residues. The CDR3 nucleotides are TGTGCCAGTAGTATAGATCACGGGGCCTGGGGCAATGAGCAGTTCTTC. As protein: CASSIDHGAWGNEQFF.